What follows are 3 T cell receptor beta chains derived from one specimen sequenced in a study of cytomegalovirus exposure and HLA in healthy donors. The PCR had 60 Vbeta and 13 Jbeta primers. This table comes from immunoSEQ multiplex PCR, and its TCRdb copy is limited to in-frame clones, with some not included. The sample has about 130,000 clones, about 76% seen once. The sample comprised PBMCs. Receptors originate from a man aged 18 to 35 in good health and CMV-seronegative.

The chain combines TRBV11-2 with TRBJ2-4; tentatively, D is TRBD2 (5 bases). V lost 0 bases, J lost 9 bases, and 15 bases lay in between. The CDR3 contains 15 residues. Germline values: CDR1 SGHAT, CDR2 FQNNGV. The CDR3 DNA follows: TGTGCCAGCAGCTTAGACGCGGGCTTTGTGGGCATTCAGTACTTC. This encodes CASSLDAGFVGIQYF.

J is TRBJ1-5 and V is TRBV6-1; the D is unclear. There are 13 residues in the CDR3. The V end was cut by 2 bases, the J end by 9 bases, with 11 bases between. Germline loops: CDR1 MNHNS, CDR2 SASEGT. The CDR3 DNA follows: TGTGCCAGCAGTGAAATCGGGAGCGGGCCCCAGCATTTT. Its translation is CASSEIGSGPQHF.

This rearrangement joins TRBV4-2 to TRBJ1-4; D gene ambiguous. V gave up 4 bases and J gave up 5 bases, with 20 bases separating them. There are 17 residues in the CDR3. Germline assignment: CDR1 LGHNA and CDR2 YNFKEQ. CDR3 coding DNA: TGTGCCAGCAGCCTCACCCCCCGGCCAGGTGAGAATGAAAAACTGTTTTTT. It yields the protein CASSLTPRPGENEKLFF.